Detailed here is one T cell receptor beta chain. Only one count was recorded for this clone. Its antigen has not been determined. Nothing much larger sits one base from this clone, and base qualities are not available. Trimmed from V: 5 bases; trimmed from J: 8 bases; junction bases lacking a gene match: 8. The germline V gene supplies CDR1 SNHLY and CDR2 FYNNEI. Measured from the cysteine to the phenylalanine, the CDR3 is 14 residues long. Only the CDR3 portion is preserved as DNA: 42 bases, with reading frame beginning at the first base. TCR beta CDR3 regions were sequenced from DNA using the immunoSEQ Assay. In the original analysis: T cell density was computed as TCR beta template counts normalized to usable DNA estimated by amplifying housekeeping genes. Richness was estimated with the preseqR package, extrapolating to 400,000 templates for PBMC samples and 120,000 templates for tissue samples. Clonality was defined by subtracting Pielou's evenness from one. Tissue-enriched TCRs were identified by differential abundance testing using productive amino-acid clonotypes, minimum total count 5 and alpha 0.1. The Jaccard Index and the Morisita Overlap Index were used to measure repertoire overlap between compartments. TCR beta CDR3s were clustered by GLIPH together with public tetramer-defined viral CDR3s, and at least three viral sequences plus V-gene enrichment were required for viral motifs. The table comes from immuneACCESS by way of TCRdb, which keeps in-frame sequences with V and J called. Part of the clones is missing from these tables; in studies checked, under half for an unresolved V gene and the rest for unknown reasons. V, J and clone size derive from that table, while D and trimming were established from the DNA sequence. Counted in this sample were tens of thousands of clones; about 81% of them appeared once. The ten largest clones capture under 1.5% of the sample.

This entry comes from a study of T cells in localized non-small cell lung cancer (dated by TCRdb to 2020 to 2022). Background for the entire study: Comparing tumors with uninvolved tumor-adjacent lungs, the study looked at the T cell repertoires of over 200 patients with early-stage NSCLC. All 220 or so NSCLC patients in the cohort were treatment-naive and had localized lung tumors that were resected. The mean age of the NSCLC patients was around 65 years, with 120 to 150 men and 100 to 110 women.

At diagnosis, peripheral blood, uninvolved tumor-adjacent lung and tumor were collected and were preserved as a mix of fresh-frozen and FFPE material. For TCR repertoire profiling, blood samples were analyzed as peripheral blood mononuclear cells. The paper as a whole reports these results and caveats: A median of roughly 60 of the top 100 tumor clones were detected in paired uninvolved adjacent lung, and under 30 of these tumor clones were also found among the top 100 clones of the paired uninvolved adjacent lung. Uninvolved tumor-adjacent lung showed the highest T cell clonality, higher than tumor, which suggests more focused antigenic responses in the uninvolved tumor-adjacent lung. Longer overall survival was associated with higher T cell density in blood, whereas shorter survival was associated with higher clonality in adjacent lung. Because the study design was exploratory, TCR variables were selected using unadjusted p-values without false-discovery rate correction. Because multi-region sequencing of the tumors was not done, intratumor heterogeneity could not be ruled out.

The chain links TRBV2 with TRBJ1-2; 10 bases in the middle match TRBD1. The sequence derives from a female donor over 55 with stage I lung adenocarcinoma. This sample comprised peripheral blood, obtained before any cancer treatment. The DNA is TGTGCCAGCAGTAGCGGGACAGGGGTTGGAGGCTACACCTTC. The translation is CASSSGTGVGGYTF.